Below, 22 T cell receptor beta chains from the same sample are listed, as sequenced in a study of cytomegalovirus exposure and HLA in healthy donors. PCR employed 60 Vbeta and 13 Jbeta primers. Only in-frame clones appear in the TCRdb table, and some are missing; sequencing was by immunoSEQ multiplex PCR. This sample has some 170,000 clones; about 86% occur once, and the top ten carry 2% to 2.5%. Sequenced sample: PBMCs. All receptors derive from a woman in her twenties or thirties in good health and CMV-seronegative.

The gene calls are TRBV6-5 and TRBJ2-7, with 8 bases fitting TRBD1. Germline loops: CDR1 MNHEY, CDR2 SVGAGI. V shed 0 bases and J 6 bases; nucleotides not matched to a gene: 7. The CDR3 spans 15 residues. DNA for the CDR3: TGTGCCAGCAGTTACTCTGAGACAGGGGTTGGCGAGCAGTACTTC. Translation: CASSYSETGVGEQYF.

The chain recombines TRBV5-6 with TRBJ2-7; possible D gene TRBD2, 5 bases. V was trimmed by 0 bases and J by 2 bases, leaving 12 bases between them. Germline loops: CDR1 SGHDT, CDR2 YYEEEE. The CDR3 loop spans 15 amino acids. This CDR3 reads CASSLGVGSAYEQYF. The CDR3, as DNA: TGTGCCAGCAGCTTGGGTGTTGGGAGCGCCTACGAGCAGTACTTC. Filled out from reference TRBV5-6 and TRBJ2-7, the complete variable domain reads DAGVTQSPTHLIKTRGQQVTLRCSPKSGHDTVSWYQQALGQGPQFIFQYYEEEERQRGNFPDRFSGHQFPNYSSELNVNALLLGDSALYLCASSLGVGSAYEQYFGPGTRLTVT.

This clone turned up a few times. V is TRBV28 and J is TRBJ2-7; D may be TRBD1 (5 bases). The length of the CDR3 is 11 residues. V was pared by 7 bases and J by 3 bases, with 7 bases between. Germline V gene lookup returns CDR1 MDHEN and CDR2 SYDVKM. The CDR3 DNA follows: TGTGCCAGCAAGACAGTCTACGAGCAGTACTTC. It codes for CASKTVYEQYF.

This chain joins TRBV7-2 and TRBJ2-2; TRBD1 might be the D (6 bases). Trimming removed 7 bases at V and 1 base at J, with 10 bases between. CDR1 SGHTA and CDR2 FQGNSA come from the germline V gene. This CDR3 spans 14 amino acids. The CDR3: CASNSGQNTGELFF. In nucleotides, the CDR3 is TGTGCCAGCAATTCGGGACAGAACACCGGGGAGCTGTTTTTT.

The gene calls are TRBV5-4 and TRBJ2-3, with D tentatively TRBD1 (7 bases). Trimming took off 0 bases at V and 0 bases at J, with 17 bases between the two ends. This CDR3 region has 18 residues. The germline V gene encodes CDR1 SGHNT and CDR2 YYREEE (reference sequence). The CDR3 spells CASSLALVEGASTDTQYF. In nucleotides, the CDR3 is TGTGCCAGCAGCTTGGCCTTAGTGGAGGGGGCAAGCACAGATACGCAGTATTTT.

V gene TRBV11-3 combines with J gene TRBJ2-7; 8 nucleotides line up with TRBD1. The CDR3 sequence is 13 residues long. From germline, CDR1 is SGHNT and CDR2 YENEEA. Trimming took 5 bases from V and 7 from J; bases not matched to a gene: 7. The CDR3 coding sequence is TGTGCCAGCAGCCTGGACAGGGCTACGGAGCAGTACTTC. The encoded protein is CASSLDRATEQYF.

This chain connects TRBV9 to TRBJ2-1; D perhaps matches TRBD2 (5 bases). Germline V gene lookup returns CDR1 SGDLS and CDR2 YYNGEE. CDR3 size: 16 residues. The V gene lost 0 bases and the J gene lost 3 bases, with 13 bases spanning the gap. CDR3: CASSVEASLNYNEQFF. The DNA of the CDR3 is TGTGCCAGCAGCGTAGAGGCTAGCCTGAACTACAATGAGCAGTTCTTC.

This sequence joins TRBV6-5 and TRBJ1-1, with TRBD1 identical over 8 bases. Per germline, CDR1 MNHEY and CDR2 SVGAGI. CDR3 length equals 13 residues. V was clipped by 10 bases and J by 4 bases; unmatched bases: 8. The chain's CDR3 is CATIQGEGTEAFF. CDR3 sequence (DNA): TGTGCCACCATACAGGGGGAAGGCACTGAAGCTTTCTTT.

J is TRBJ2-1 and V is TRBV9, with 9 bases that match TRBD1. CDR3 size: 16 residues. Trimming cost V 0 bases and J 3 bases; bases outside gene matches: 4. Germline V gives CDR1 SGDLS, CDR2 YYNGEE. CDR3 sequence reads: CASSVAGTGHYNEQFF. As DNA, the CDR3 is TGTGCCAGCAGCGTAGCGGGGACAGGGCACTACAATGAGCAGTTCTTC.

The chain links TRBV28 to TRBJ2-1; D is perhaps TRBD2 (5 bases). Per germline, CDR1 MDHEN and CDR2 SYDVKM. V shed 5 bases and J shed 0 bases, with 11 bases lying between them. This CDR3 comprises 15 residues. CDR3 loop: CASSGGSLSYNEQFF. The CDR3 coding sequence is TGTGCCAGCAGTGGCGGGTCTCTCTCCTACAATGAGCAGTTCTTC.

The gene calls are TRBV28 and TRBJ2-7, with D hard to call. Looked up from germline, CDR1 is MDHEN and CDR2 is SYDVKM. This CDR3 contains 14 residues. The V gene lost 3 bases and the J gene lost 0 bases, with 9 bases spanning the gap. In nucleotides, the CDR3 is TGTGCCAGCAGTTTCCCCCGTTCCTCCTACGAGCAGTACTTC. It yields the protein CASSFPRSSYEQYF. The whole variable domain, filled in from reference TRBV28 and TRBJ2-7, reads DVKVTQSSRYLVKRTGEKVFLECVQDMDHENMFWYRQDPGLGLRLIYFSYDVKMKEKGDIPEGYSVSREKKERFSLILESASTNQTSMYLCASSFPRSSYEQYFGPGTRLTVT.

The CDR3 sequence is CAIGGETQYF. The CDR3 region has the DNA TGTGCCATCGGAGGAGAGACCCAGTACTTC. The chain carries TRBV10-3 and TRBJ2-5; tentative D call: TRBD2 (5 bases). Trimming left V 8 bases short and J 4 bases short, with 5 bases between. The CDR3 contains 10 residues. Germline CDR1 is ENHRY and CDR2 is SYGVKD.

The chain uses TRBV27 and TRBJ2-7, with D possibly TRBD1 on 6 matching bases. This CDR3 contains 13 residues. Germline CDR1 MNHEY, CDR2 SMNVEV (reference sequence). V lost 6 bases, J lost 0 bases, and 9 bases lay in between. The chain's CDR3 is CASSGQLSYEQYF. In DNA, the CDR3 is TGTGCCAGCAGCGGACAGCTCTCCTACGAGCAGTACTTC.

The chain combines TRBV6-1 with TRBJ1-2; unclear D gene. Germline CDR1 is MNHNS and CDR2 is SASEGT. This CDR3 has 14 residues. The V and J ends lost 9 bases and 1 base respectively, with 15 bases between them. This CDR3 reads CASRDGVFNYGYTF. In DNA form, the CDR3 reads TGTGCCAGTCGGGATGGGGTGTTTAACTATGGCTACACCTTC.

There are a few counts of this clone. The CDR3 sequence is CASSVISGSDTIYF. As DNA, the CDR3 is TGTGCCAGCAGCGTTATTTCAGGGTCGGACACCATATATTTT. The rearrangement joins TRBV9 to TRBJ1-3, with D possibly TRBD1 on 5 matching bases. This CDR3 comprises 14 residues. The ends were cut back, 2 bases at V and 8 bases at J, with 14 bases in the middle. Germline CDR1 SGDLS, CDR2 YYNGEE.

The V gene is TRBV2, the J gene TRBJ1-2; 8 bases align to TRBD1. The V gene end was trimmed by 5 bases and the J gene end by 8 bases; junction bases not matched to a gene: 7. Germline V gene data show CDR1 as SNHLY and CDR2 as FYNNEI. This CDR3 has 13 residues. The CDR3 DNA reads TGTGCCAGCAGTTCAGACAGGGGCGGGGGCTACACCTTC. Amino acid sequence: CASSSDRGGGYTF.

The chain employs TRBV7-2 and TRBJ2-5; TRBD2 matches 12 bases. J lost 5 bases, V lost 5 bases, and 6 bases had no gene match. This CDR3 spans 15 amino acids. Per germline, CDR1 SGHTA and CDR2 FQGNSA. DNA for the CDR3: TGTGCCAGCAGCCCTTGGACTAGCGGGGACGAGACCCAGTACTTC. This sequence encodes CASSPWTSGDETQYF. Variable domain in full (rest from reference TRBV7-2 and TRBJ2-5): GAGVSQSPSNKVTEKGKDVELRCDPISGHTALYWYRQSLGQGLEFLIYFQGNSAPDKSGLPSDRFSAERTGGSVSTLTIQRTQQEDSAVYLCASSPWTSGDETQYFGPGTRLLVL.

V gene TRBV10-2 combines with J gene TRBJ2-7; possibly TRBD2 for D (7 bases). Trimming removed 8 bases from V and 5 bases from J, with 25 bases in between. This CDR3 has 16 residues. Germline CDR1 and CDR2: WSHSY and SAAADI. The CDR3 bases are TGCGCCAGCTCACGTCGGGGGGAGGGGGGGAGCCACGAGCAGTACTTC. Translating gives CASSRRGEGGSHEQYF.

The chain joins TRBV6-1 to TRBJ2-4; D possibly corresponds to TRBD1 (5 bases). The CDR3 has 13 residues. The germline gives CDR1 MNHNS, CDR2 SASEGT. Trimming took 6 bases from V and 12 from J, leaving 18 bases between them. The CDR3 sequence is CASRTDMNGSQYF. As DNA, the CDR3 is TGTGCCAGCAGGACGGACATGAATGGCAGTCAGTACTTC.

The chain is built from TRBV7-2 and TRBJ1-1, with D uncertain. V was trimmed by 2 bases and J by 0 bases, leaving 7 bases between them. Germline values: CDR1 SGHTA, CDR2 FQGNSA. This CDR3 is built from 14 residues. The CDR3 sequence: CASSLNAVNTEAFF. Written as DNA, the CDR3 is TGTGCCAGCAGCTTAAACGCGGTGAACACTGAAGCTTTCTTT.

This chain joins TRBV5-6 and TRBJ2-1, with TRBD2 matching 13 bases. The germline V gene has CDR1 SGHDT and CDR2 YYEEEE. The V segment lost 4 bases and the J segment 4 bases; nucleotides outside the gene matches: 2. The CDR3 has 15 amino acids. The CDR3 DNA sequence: TGTGCCAGCAGCGCGGGACTAGCGGGATACAATGAGCAGTTCTTC. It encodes CASSAGLAGYNEQFF.

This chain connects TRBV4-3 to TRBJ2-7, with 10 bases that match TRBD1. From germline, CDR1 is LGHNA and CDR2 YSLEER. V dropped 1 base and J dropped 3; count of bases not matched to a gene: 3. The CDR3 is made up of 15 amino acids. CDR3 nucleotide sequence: TGCGCCAGCAGCCAAGGGGACAGGGGCATCTACGAGCAGTACTTC. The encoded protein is CASSQGDRGIYEQYF.